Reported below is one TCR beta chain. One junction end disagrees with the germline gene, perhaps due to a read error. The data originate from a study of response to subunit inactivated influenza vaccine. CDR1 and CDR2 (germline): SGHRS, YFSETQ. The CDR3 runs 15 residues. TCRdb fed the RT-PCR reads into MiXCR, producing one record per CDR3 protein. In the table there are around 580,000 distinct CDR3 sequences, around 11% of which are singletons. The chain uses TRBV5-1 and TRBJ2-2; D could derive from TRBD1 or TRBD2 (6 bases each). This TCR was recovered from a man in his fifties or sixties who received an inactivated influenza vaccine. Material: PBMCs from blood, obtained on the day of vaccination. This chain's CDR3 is CASSFRGGDTGELYF. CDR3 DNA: TGCGCCAGCAGCTTCAGGGGAGGTGACACCGGGGAGCTGTATTTT.